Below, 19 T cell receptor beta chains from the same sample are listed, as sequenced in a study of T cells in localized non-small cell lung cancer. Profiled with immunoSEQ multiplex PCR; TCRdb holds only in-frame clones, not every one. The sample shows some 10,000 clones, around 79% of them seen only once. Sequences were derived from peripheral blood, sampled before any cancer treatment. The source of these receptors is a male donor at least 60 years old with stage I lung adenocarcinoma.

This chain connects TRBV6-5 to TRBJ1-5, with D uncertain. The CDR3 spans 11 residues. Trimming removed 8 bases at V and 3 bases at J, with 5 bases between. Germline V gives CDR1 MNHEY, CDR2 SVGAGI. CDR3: CASGDNQPQHF. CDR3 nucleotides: TGTGCCAGCGGAGACAATCAGCCCCAGCATTTT.

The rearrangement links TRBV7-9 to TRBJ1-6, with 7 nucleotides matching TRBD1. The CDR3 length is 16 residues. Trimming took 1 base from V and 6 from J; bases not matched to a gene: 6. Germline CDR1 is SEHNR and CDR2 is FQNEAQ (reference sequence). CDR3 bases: TGTGCCAGCAGCTTAGGAGCAGGGGGTTTTAATTCACCCCTCCACTTT. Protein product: CASSLGAGGFNSPLHF.

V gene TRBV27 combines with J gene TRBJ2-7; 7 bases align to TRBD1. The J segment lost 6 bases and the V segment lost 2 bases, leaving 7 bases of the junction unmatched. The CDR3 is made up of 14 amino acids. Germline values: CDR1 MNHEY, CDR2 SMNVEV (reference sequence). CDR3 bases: TGTGCCAGCAGTTTAGCCGGACAGGTGCCCGAGCAGTACTTC. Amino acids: CASSLAGQVPEQYF.

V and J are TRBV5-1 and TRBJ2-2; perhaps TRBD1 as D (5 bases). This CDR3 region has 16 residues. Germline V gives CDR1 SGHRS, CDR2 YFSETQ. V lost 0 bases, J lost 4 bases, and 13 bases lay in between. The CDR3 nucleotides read TGCGCCAGCAGCTTGGGTTCCTATGGGGCCACCGGGGAGCTGTTTTTT. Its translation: CASSLGSYGATGELFF.

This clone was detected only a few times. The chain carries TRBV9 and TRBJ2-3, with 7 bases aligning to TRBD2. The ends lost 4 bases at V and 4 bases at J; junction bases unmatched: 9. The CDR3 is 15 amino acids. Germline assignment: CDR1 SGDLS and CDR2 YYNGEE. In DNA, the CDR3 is TGTGCCAGCAGCCCGAGCGGGGTACAAGCAGATACGCAGTATTTT. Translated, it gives CASSPSGVQADTQYF.

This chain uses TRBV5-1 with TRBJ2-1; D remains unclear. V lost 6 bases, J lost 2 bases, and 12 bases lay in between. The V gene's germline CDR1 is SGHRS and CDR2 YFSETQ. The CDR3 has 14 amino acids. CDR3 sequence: CASNSVDPYNEQFF. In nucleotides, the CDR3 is TGCGCCAGCAACAGTGTGGATCCCTACAATGAGCAGTTCTTC.

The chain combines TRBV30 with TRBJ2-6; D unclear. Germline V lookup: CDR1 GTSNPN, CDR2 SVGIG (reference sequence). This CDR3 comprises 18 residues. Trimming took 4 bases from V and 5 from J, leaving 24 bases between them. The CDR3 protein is CAWIESRYNKSRANVLTF. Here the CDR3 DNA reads TGTGCCTGGATCGAATCGCGTTATAACAAAAGTCGGGCCAACGTCCTGACTTTC.

The CDR3 loop reads CASSPSRTNEKLFF. The DNA for the CDR3 is TGTGCCAGCAGCCCTAGCCGGACTAATGAAAAACTGTTTTTT. The genes are TRBV7-3 and TRBJ1-4; D gene ambiguous. This CDR3 is 14 amino acids long. The V gene lost 5 bases and the J gene lost 2 bases, with 9 bases spanning the gap. CDR1 SGHTA and CDR2 FQGTGA come from the germline V gene.

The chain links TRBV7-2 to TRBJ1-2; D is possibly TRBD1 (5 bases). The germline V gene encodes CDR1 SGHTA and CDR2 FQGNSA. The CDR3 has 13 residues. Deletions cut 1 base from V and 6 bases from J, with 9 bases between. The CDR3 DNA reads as TGTGCCAGCAGCTTAGGGACACGGGATGGCTACACCTTC. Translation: CASSLGTRDGYTF.

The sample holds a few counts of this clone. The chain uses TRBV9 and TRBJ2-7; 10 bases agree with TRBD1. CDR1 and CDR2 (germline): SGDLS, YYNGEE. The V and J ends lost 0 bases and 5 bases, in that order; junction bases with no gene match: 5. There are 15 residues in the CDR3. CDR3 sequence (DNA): TGTGCCAGCAGCGTAGACGGGACAGGGGTAAACGAGCAGTACTTC. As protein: CASSVDGTGVNEQYF.

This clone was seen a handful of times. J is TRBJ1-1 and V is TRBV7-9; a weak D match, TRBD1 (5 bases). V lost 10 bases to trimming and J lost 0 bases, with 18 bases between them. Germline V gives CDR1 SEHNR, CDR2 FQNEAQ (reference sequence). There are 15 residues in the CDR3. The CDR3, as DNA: TGTGCCACCCCCCGGGGGTTGGGAATGAACACTGAAGCTTTCTTT. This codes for CATPRGLGMNTEAFF.

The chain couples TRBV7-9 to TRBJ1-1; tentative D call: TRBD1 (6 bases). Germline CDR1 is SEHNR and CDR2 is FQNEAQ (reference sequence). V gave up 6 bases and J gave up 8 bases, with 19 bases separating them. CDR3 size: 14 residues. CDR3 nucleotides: TGTGCCAGCAGTCTGGGTTCAGGGGTTGGGGAAGCTTTCTTT. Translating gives CASSLGSGVGEAFF.

DNA for the CDR3: TGTGCCAGCAGCTCCCCACGGGGCACAGATACGCAGTATTTT. It is translated as CASSSPRGTDTQYF. V gene TRBV5-4 combines with J gene TRBJ2-3; D remains ambiguous. The CDR3 is 14 residues long. Germline V lookup: CDR1 SGHNT, CDR2 YYREEE (reference sequence). V was trimmed by 3 bases and J by 1 base, leaving 9 bases between them.

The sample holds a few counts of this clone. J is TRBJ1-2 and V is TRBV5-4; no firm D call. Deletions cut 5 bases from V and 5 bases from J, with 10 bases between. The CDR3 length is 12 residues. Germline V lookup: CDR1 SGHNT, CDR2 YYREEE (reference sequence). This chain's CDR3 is CASRYGEYGYTF. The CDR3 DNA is TGTGCCAGCAGGTACGGGGAATATGGCTACACCTTC.

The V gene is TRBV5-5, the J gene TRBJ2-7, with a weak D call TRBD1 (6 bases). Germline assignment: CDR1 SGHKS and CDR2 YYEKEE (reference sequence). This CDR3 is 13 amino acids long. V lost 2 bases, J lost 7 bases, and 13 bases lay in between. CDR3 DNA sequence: TGTGCCAGCAGCTTTACAGGGAGAAGGGAGCAGTACTTC. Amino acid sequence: CASSFTGRREQYF.

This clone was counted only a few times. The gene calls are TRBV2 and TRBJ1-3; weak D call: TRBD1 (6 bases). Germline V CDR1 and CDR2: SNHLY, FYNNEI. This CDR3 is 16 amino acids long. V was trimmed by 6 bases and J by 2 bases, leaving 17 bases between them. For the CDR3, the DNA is TGTGCCAGCAGGGCGCCTCTAACAGGGACTGGAAACACCATATATTTT. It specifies CASRAPLTGTGNTIYF.

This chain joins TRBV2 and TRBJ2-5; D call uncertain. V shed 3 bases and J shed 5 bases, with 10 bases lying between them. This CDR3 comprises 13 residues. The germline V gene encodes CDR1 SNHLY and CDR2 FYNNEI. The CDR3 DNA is TGTGCCAGCAGTGATGGGGTCGGTGAGACCCAGTACTTC. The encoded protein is CASSDGVGETQYF.

The CDR3 region has the DNA TGTGCCAGCTCTGGCGGTCTGGGACAGGGAGGGAGTAAGGCTGAAGCTTTCTTT. This translates into CASSGGLGQGGSKAEAFF. The chain couples TRBV5-4 to TRBJ1-1; 9 positions agree with TRBD1. V lost 7 bases, J lost 6 bases, and 22 bases stayed unmatched. This CDR3 has 18 amino acids. CDR1 and CDR2 from the germline V gene are SGHNT and YYREEE (reference sequence).

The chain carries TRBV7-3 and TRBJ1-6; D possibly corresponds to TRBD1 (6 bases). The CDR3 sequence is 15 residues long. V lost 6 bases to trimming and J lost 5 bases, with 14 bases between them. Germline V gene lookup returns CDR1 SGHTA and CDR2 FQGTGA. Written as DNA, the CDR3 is TGTGCCAGCAGGCTAGACAGGTCCCATAATTCACCCCTCCACTTT. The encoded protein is CASRLDRSHNSPLHF.